These 4 T cell receptor beta chains were all obtained from the same sample, sequenced in a study of PD-L1 blockade in urothelial cancer. Libraries were prepared by immunoSEQ multiplex PCR; TCRdb keeps only in-frame clonotypes and omits some of them. This repertoire shows fewer than 30,000 clones, roughly 84% found once; its top ten account for roughly 9.1%. Sequences were derived from PBMCs, sampled around atezolizumab (anti-PD-L1) treatment. Source of these receptors: a man between 65 and 85 years old with urothelial cancer.

CDR3 in DNA: TGTGCCAGCAGTCCTGGCCCCCCTCTACGGGATAGCAATCAGCCCCAGCATTTT. It specifies CASSPGPPLRDSNQPQHF. The chain links TRBV28 to TRBJ1-5; D is ambiguous. Trimming removed 5 bases from V and 0 bases from J, with 20 bases in between. Germline V lookup: CDR1 MDHEN, CDR2 SYDVKM. The CDR3 has 18 residues.

The J gene is TRBJ1-3, the V gene TRBV7-2; 10 positions agree with TRBD1. Germline CDR1 is SGHTA and CDR2 is FQGNSA. V was clipped by 5 bases and J by 4 bases; unmatched bases: 5. The CDR3 covers 15 residues. The CDR3 protein is CASSEGQGRGNTIYF. The DNA for the CDR3 is TGTGCCAGCAGCGAGGGACAGGGGCGAGGAAACACCATATATTTT.

The genes are TRBV2 and TRBJ2-3; 7 bases are a match to TRBD1. Per germline, CDR1 SNHLY and CDR2 FYNNEI. This CDR3 has 13 amino acids. V lost 3 bases and J lost 5; bases outside the gene matches: 2. The CDR3: CASSEQGVDTQYF. CDR3 nucleotides: TGTGCCAGCAGTGAGCAGGGGGTAGATACGCAGTATTTT.

The V and J genes are TRBV11-2 and TRBJ2-1, with D possibly TRBD2 on 6 matching bases. Trimming stripped 6 bases from V and 2 bases from J, with 14 bases between. This CDR3 has 15 residues. Germline CDR1 reads SGHAT; CDR2 reads FQNNGV. The chain's CDR3 is CASSGLGGAYNEQFF. Here the CDR3 DNA reads TGTGCCAGCAGTGGGCTGGGCGGGGCCTACAATGAGCAGTTCTTC. Filled out from reference TRBV11-2 and TRBJ2-1, the complete variable domain reads EAGVAQSPRYKIIEKRQSVAFWCNPISGHATLYWYQQILGQGPKLLIQFQNNGVVDDSQLPKDRFSAERLKGVDSTLKIQPAKLEDSAVYLCASSGLGGAYNEQFFGPGTRLTVL.